A single sample is the source of the 31 T cell receptor beta chains below, sequenced in a study of blood T cell repertoires in COVID-19 (dated by TCRdb to 2020 to 2022). Library method: the immunoSEQ multiplex PCR assay. TCRdb provides this immuneACCESS table in a form limited to in-frame rearrangements. Some clones are lacking; in checked studies, under half of them reflect an unresolved V gene, and why the rest are absent is not known. The sample data list 69,000 or so clones, and 85% to 90% of these were observed just once. The ten largest clonotypes hold 5% to 6% of the sample. Material: peripheral blood. The receptor source for this set is a man over 45 with acute or convalescent COVID-19.

The chain employs TRBV11-2 and TRBJ2-7; the match to TRBD2 covers 12 bases. Trimming took 3 bases from V and 2 from J; bases not matched to a gene: 5. Germline CDR1 and CDR2: SGHAT and FQNNGV. There are 16 residues in the CDR3. The CDR3 DNA follows: TGTGCCAGCAGCTTGGCTAGCGGGAGGGGGCCCTACGAGCAGTACTTC. Amino acids: CASSLASGRGPYEQYF.

The chain joins TRBV7-2 to TRBJ2-7; D may be TRBD1 (6 bases). The CDR3 has 14 residues. Between the trimmed V and J ends, which lost 6 bases and 2 bases, there was a span of 14 bases. CDR1 is SGHTA and CDR2 is FQGNSA in the germline V gene. The CDR3 nucleotides are TGTGCCAGCAGTTTTCAACAGGGAGCCTACGAGCAGTACTTC. It translates to CASSFQQGAYEQYF.

J is TRBJ1-6 and V is TRBV5-4; 9 nucleotides agree with TRBD1. The CDR3 runs 16 residues. The trim removed 4 bases at V and 6 bases at J, leaving 8 bases unmatched. In germline, CDR1 is SGHNT, CDR2 YYREEE (reference sequence). The DNA of the CDR3 is TGTGCCAGCAGCCTGGGACAGGGTAGGAGTAATTCACCCCTCCACTTT. Protein product: CASSLGQGRSNSPLHF.

This clone was seen ten or more times. The rearrangement uses TRBV19 and TRBJ2-7; TRBD1 agrees at 9 bases. The CDR3 spans 14 residues. Germline loops: CDR1 LNHDA, CDR2 SQIVND (reference sequence). J gave up 5 bases and V 8 bases, and 10 bases lay outside the gene matches. The CDR3 nucleotides read TGTGCCAGTCAGCCGACAGGGGGTATCAACGAGCAGTACTTC. Its translation: CASQPTGGINEQYF.

The CDR3 sequence is CASSLAGVETQYF. The CDR3 DNA is TGTGCCAGCAGCTTGGCAGGGGTCGAGACCCAGTACTTC. This rearrangement joins TRBV5-4 to TRBJ2-5, with a weak D call TRBD1 (6 bases). CDR1 and CDR2 (germline): SGHNT, YYREEE (reference sequence). V lost 0 bases and J lost 5, with 8 bases in between. This CDR3 spans 13 amino acids.

The rearrangement links TRBV24-1 to TRBJ1-6, with D maybe TRBD1 (6 bases). The V gene lost 8 bases and the J gene lost 0 bases, with 16 bases spanning the gap. The CDR3 loop spans 17 amino acids. Looked up from germline, CDR1 is KGHDR and CDR2 is SFDVKD. DNA for the CDR3: TGTGCCACCACTCCTGGGAGGGGGAGCTCCTATAATTCACCCCTCCACTTT. The encoded protein is CATTPGRGSSYNSPLHF.

The gene calls are TRBV7-6 and TRBJ2-2; 9 nucleotides agree with TRBD2. The CDR3 contains 17 residues. The J segment lost 1 base and the V segment lost 6 bases, leaving 9 bases of the junction unmatched. Germline CDR1 is SGHVS and CDR2 is FNYEAQ. In DNA, the CDR3 is TGTGCCAGCAGGCGCGTTCCTAGCGGGGTGAACACCGGGGAGCTGTTTTTT. Its translation is CASRRVPSGVNTGELFF.

This clone was detected a few times. The CDR3 nucleotides are TGTGCCAGCAGTTACGGCCAGGGGTTCACAGATACGCAGTATTTT. As protein: CASSYGQGFTDTQYF. The chain has TRBV6-5 and TRBJ2-3; D is perhaps TRBD1 (6 bases). The CDR3 sequence is 15 residues long. V lost 2 bases and J lost 2, with 11 bases in between. Germline CDR1 reads MNHEY; CDR2 reads SVGAGI.

The chain carries TRBV12-3 or TRBV12-4 and TRBJ1-1; D is unclear. V lost 6 bases, J lost 6 bases, and 14 bases lay in between. This CDR3 has 13 residues. CDR3 DNA sequence: TGTGCCAGCAGGGACGGACTCCAGCCTGAAGCTTTCTTT. Translation: CASRDGLQPEAFF.

This chain connects TRBV29-1 to TRBJ1-1; 11 bases align to TRBD1. The CDR3 runs 14 residues. The V gene's germline CDR1 is SQVTM and CDR2 ANQGSEA. V dropped 6 bases and J dropped 5; count of bases not matched to a gene: 8. The CDR3 sequence is CSVRTGGALTEAFF. CDR3 nucleotide sequence: TGCAGCGTGAGGACAGGGGGCGCGTTAACTGAAGCTTTCTTT.

This chain links TRBV5-4 with TRBJ2-5; weak D call: TRBD2 (6 bases). CDR1 SGHNT and CDR2 YYREEE come from the germline V gene (reference sequence). Deletions cut 4 bases from V and 4 bases from J, with 20 bases between. The CDR3 has 16 residues. In nucleotides, the CDR3 is TGTGCCAGCAGCCTTTCCCGGGAAAGGGGAGGAGAGACCCAGTACTTC. It encodes CASSLSRERGGETQYF.

This chain joins TRBV11-2 and TRBJ1-5, with a tentative D call TRBD1 (6 bases). Looked up from germline, CDR1 is SGHAT and CDR2 is FQNNGV. V lost 1 base and J 6 bases, leaving 16 bases between the germline ends. The CDR3 is 16 amino acids. The CDR3 nucleotides read TGTGCCAGCAGCTTAGTGGCTCCAGGGGCTAGTCAGCCCCAGCATTTT. Translated, it gives CASSLVAPGASQPQHF.

The V and J genes are TRBV6-5 and TRBJ2-5, with 8 bases identical to TRBD1. Germline V CDR1 and CDR2: MNHEY, SVGAGI. This CDR3 contains 14 residues. Trimming took 4 bases from V and 4 from J; bases not matched to a gene: 5. The chain's CDR3 is CASSLYRGRETQYF. CDR3 sequence (DNA): TGTGCCAGCAGTTTATACAGGGGGAGAGAGACCCAGTACTTC.

This clone turned up a few times. The chain is built from TRBV11-3 and TRBJ2-7, with D possibly matching TRBD1 (6 bases). V dropped 5 bases and J dropped 5 bases, with 16 bases sitting between them. Germline V gives CDR1 SGHNT, CDR2 YENEEA. There are 14 residues in the CDR3. In DNA form, the CDR3 reads TGTGCCAGCAGCGAGGGTGGGGGCCTCCACGAGCAGTACTTC. It codes for CASSEGGGLHEQYF.

The chain couples TRBV11-2 to TRBJ1-5; TRBD1 matches 7 bases. Germline lookup yields CDR1 SGHAT and CDR2 FQNNGV. The CDR3 runs to 14 residues. V was clipped by 5 bases and J by 3 bases; unmatched bases: 4. Here the CDR3 DNA reads TGTGCCAGCAGCCAGACAGGGTTCAATCAGCCCCAGCATTTT. Translating gives CASSQTGFNQPQHF.

CDR3 loop: CASTRSGQETQYF. In DNA form, the CDR3 reads TGTGCCAGCACTCGAAGCGGACAAGAGACCCAGTACTTC. This chain uses TRBV2 with TRBJ2-5, with D maybe TRBD2 (5 bases). CDR1 SNHLY and CDR2 FYNNEI come from the germline V gene. This CDR3 spans 13 amino acids. Trimming left V 7 bases short and J 2 bases short, with 11 bases between.

CDR3 in DNA: TGTGCCAGCAGTTACTACGGACAGGGACAAGAGAGCCCTAATCAGCCCCAGCATTTT. It translates to CASSYYGQGQESPNQPQHF. The gene calls are TRBV6-7 and TRBJ1-5; 8 positions agree with TRBD1. TRBV6-7 is an ORF; its function is uncertain. The length of the CDR3 is 19 residues. V lost 1 base and J lost 4; bases outside the gene matches: 15.

The chain uses TRBV6-1 and TRBJ1-3; D is perhaps TRBD1 (6 bases). V lost 3 bases and J lost 0, with 15 bases in between. The CDR3 has 17 amino acids. Per germline, CDR1 MNHNS and CDR2 SASEGT. The CDR3 DNA is TGTGCCAGCAGTGAGCCGACAGGCCTTAGCTCTGGAAACACCATATATTTT. Protein sequence: CASSEPTGLSSGNTIYF.

This sequence joins TRBV5-5 and TRBJ2-7, with 7 bases lining up with TRBD1. Unmatched junction bases numbered 9, after V lost 3 bases and J lost 6 bases. This CDR3 has 14 residues. Germline assignment: CDR1 SGHKS and CDR2 YYEKEE (reference sequence). The CDR3 sequence is CASSSTGVGGEQYF. The CDR3 coding sequence is TGTGCCAGCAGCTCCACAGGGGTTGGAGGCGAGCAGTACTTC. Variable domain in full (rest from reference TRBV5-5 and TRBJ2-7): DAGVTQSPTHLIKTRGQQVTLRCSPISGHKSVSWYQQVLGQGPQFIFQYYEKEERGRGNFPDRFSARQFPNYSSELNVNALLLGDSALYLCASSSTGVGGEQYFGPGTRLTVT.

The genes are TRBV19 and TRBJ2-1; D not resolved. Trimming took 1 base from V and 5 from J, leaving 6 bases between them. CDR3 length equals 13 residues. Germline lookup yields CDR1 LNHDA and CDR2 SQIVND (reference sequence). The CDR3 bases are TGTGCCAGTAGTATAGGGGCAAACAATGAGCAGTTCTTC. Translated, it gives CASSIGANNEQFF.

The gene calls are TRBV4-1 and TRBJ1-5, with 7 positions matching TRBD1. Trimming took 4 bases from V and 4 from J; bases not matched to a gene: 4. Germline loops: CDR1 MGHRA, CDR2 YSYEKL. The CDR3 consists of 14 residues. The CDR3 bases are TGCGCCAGCAGCCTTCCAGGGGGGAATCAGCCCCAGCATTTT. Translating gives CASSLPGGNQPQHF.

The rearrangement links TRBV7-8 to TRBJ1-6; 12 nucleotides agree with TRBD1. Losses at the gene ends were 5 bases for V and 10 bases for J; bases not matched to a gene: 9. The CDR3 loop spans 16 amino acids. In germline, CDR1 is SGHVS, CDR2 FQNEAQ. The CDR3 loop is CASSRRDRGHGSPLHF. For the CDR3, the DNA is TGTGCCAGCAGCAGGCGGGACAGGGGGCATGGATCACCCCTCCACTTT.

The J gene is TRBJ2-7, the V gene TRBV4-2; D is unresolved. The germline gives CDR1 LGHNA, CDR2 YNFKEQ. The CDR3 extends over 15 amino acids. V gave up 0 bases and J gave up 0 bases, with 9 bases separating them. The CDR3 is CASSQETAPSYEQYF. The DNA for the CDR3 is TGTGCCAGCAGCCAAGAGACTGCTCCCTCCTACGAGCAGTACTTC.

The chain joins TRBV11-2 to TRBJ2-5; weak D call: TRBD2 (5 bases). Germline V gene lookup returns CDR1 SGHAT and CDR2 FQNNGV. Trimming took off 6 bases at V and 5 bases at J, with 16 bases between the two ends. This CDR3 spans 14 amino acids. CDR3 bases: TGTGCCAGCAGTTTGGCCCATCGGAGGGAGACCCAGTACTTC. It encodes CASSLAHRRETQYF. Variable domain in full (rest from reference TRBV11-2 and TRBJ2-5): EAGVAQSPRYKIIEKRQSVAFWCNPISGHATLYWYQQILGQGPKLLIQFQNNGVVDDSQLPKDRFSAERLKGVDSTLKIQPAKLEDSAVYLCASSLAHRRETQYFGPGTRLLVL.

The chain recombines TRBV27 with TRBJ1-2; D call uncertain. Germline assignment: CDR1 MNHEY and CDR2 SMNVEV (reference sequence). The ends were cut back, 3 bases at V and 5 bases at J, with 19 bases in the middle. CDR3 length: 16 residues. For the CDR3, the DNA is TGTGCCAGCAGTTTTGTTAGGCTATGGGAGCCATATGGCTACACCTTC. It is translated as CASSFVRLWEPYGYTF.

The genes are TRBV13 and TRBJ2-7; D call uncertain. Germline V gene sequence: CDR1 PRHDT, CDR2 FYEKMQ (reference sequence). With 1 base removed from V and 5 bases from J, the gap between germline ends came to 12 bases. The CDR3 runs to 14 residues. CDR3 DNA sequence: TGTGCCAGCAGCTTAGTGACACATCAGAACGAGCAGTACTTC. This codes for CASSLVTHQNEQYF.

The V call is TRBV5-5, the J call TRBJ1-5; the D gene is possibly TRBD1 (6 bases). Trimming removed 4 bases from V and 6 bases from J, with 20 bases in between. The length of the CDR3 is 16 residues. Germline V lookup: CDR1 SGHKS, CDR2 YYEKEE (reference sequence). DNA for the CDR3: TGTGCCAGCAGCCCGAGCGGGACACCTGGGGGTCAGCCCCAGCATTTT. Translation gives CASSPSGTPGGQPQHF.

This sequence joins TRBV6-5 and TRBJ1-2, with D possibly matching TRBD1 (5 bases). CDR1 is MNHEY, CDR2 SVGAGI, per germline. Between the trimmed V and J ends, which lost 6 bases and 3 bases, there was a span of 14 bases. This CDR3 is 14 amino acids long. The CDR3, as DNA: TGTGCCAGCAGCAGTGGAGGGACGGACTATGGCTACACCTTC. It translates to CASSSGGTDYGYTF.

The gene calls are TRBV7-2 and TRBJ1-5; 7 bases fit TRBD1. This CDR3 contains 14 residues. The germline V gene encodes CDR1 SGHTA and CDR2 FQGNSA. The V and J ends lost 2 bases and 6 bases, in that order; junction bases with no gene match: 4. The CDR3 coding sequence is TGTGCCAGCAGCTTACGACAGGGTGGTCAGCCCCAGCATTTT. Amino acids: CASSLRQGGQPQHF. The full variable domain, its missing parts supplied by reference TRBV7-2 and TRBJ1-5, is GAGVSQSPSNKVTEKGKDVELRCDPISGHTALYWYRQSLGQGLEFLIYFQGNSAPDKSGLPSDRFSAERTGGSVSTLTIQRTQQEDSAVYLCASSLRQGGQPQHFGDGTRLSIL.

The chain employs TRBV5-6 and TRBJ2-7; 8 bases are a match to TRBD2. Germline V CDR1 and CDR2: SGHDT, YYEEEE. This CDR3 region has 14 residues. Trimming took 4 bases from V and 7 from J; bases not matched to a gene: 10. The CDR3 bases are TGTGCCAGCAGCAAACCGGGACTAGTCTCGGAGCAGTACTTC. This encodes CASSKPGLVSEQYF.

This clone was seen a single time. V is TRBV7-6 and J is TRBJ2-7; 7 nucleotides agree with TRBD2. Germline V gene lookup returns CDR1 SGHVS and CDR2 FNYEAQ. This CDR3 is 15 amino acids long. J was trimmed by 0 bases and V by 1 base; bases with no gene match: 3. The CDR3 loop is CASSLGGGLSYEQYF. Here the CDR3 DNA reads TGTGCCAGCAGCTTAGGGGGGGGTCTCTCCTACGAGCAGTACTTC.